The rows below give T cell receptor beta chains drawn from one sample of a study of shared clonotypes between healthy human individuals. Profiled with immunoSEQ multiplex PCR; TCRdb holds only in-frame clones, not every one. This sample carries roughly 1 million clones, about 75% of them seen once, and the ten largest clones take approximately 1.5%. Sequencing was performed on memory CD4+ T cells sorted from blood. The receptors were sampled from a man aged 18 to 29 in good health. Each CDR3 is given with its conserved first and last residue. D genes are given only for firm matches.

CDR3 protein: CASTPFAVQETQYF
J gene: TRBJ2-5
V gene: TRBV6-1
D gene: NA

CDR3 protein: CASSQTGEGSNQPQHF
J gene: TRBJ1-5
V gene: TRBV4-1
D gene: TRBD1

CDR3 protein: CASSLTTPPNEQFF
J gene: TRBJ2-1
V gene: TRBV5-1
D gene: NA

CDR3 protein: CASSIRTDSGANVLTF
J gene: TRBJ2-6
V gene: TRBV5-4
D gene: NA

CDR3 protein: CASSHRLTGATEAFF
J gene: TRBJ1-1
V gene: TRBV4-3
D gene: TRBD1

CDR3 protein: CASSRRSVGEQYF
J gene: TRBJ2-7
V gene: TRBV13
D gene: NA

CDR3 protein: CASSEGRVISGEQFF
J gene: TRBJ2-1
V gene: TRBV7-2
D gene: NA

CDR3 protein: CASSSGQGTNEKLFF
J gene: TRBJ1-4
V gene: TRBV13
D gene: TRBD1

CDR3 protein: CASSGLGAGGVNQPQHF
J gene: TRBJ1-5
V gene: TRBV2
D gene: NA

CDR3 protein: CASPPRGSGYEQYF
J gene: TRBJ2-7
V gene: TRBV5-1
D gene: NA

CDR3 protein: CASSYTGTGPYEQYF
J gene: TRBJ2-7
V gene: TRBV5-1
D gene: TRBD1

CDR3 protein: CASTGGADGYTF
J gene: TRBJ1-2
V gene: TRBV19
D gene: TRBD1

CDR3 protein: CASSYSGAKRQETQYF
J gene: TRBJ2-5
V gene: TRBV6-5
D gene: NA

CDR3 protein: CASSRGQEETQYF
J gene: TRBJ2-5
V gene: TRBV7-3
D gene: TRBD1

CDR3 protein: CASSWRGDTGELFF
J gene: TRBJ2-2
V gene: TRBV27
D gene: TRBD2

CDR3 protein: CASSVGGGGNSPLHF
J gene: TRBJ1-6
V gene: TRBV9
D gene: NA

CDR3 protein: CASSLDTAQETQYF
J gene: TRBJ2-5
V gene: TRBV11-2
D gene: NA

CDR3 protein: CATRESYLDMGTEAFF
J gene: TRBJ1-1
V gene: TRBV2
D gene: NA